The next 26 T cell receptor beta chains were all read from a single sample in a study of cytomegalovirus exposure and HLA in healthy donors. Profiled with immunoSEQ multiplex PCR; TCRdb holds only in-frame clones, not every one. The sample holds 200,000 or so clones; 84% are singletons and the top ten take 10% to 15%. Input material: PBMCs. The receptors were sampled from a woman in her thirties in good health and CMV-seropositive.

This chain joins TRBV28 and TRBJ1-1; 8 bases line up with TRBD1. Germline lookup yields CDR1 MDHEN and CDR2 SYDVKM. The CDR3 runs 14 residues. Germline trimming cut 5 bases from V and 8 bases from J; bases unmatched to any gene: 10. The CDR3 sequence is CASSPSGGGGEAFF. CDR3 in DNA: TGTGCCAGCAGTCCTTCAGGGGGCGGAGGGGAAGCTTTCTTT.

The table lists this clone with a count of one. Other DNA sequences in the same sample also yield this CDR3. Here the CDR3 reads CASSYGQNTEAFF. CDR3 sequence (DNA): TGTGCCAGCAGTTACGGCCAGAACACTGAAGCTTTCTTT. The J gene is TRBJ1-1, the V gene TRBV6-5; D is unresolved. Germline V gives CDR1 MNHEY, CDR2 SVGAGI. The ends were cut back, 2 bases at V and 1 base at J, with 5 bases in the middle. The CDR3 spans 13 residues.

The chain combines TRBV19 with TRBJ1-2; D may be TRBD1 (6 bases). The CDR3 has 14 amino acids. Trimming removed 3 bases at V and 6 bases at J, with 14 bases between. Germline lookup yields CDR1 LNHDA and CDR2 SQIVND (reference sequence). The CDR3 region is CASSIEQGLDGYTF. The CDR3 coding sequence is TGTGCCAGTAGTATTGAACAGGGATTGGATGGCTACACCTTC.

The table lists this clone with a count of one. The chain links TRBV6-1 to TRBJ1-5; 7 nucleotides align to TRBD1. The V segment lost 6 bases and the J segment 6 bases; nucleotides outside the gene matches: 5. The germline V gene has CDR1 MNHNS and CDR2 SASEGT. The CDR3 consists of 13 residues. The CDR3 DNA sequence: TGTGCCAGCAGCACAGGGGCGGTTCAGCCCCAGCATTTT. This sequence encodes CASSTGAVQPQHF.

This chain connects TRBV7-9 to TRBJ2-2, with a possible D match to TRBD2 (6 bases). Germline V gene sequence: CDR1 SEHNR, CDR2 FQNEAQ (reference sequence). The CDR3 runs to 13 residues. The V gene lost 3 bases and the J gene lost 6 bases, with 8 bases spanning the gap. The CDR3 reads CASSLGLAGELFF. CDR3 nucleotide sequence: TGTGCCAGCAGCTTGGGACTCGCCGGGGAGCTGTTTTTT.

The CDR3 is CASKGTYNTGELFF. The CDR3 DNA reads as TGTGCCAGCAAAGGGACTTACAACACCGGGGAGCTGTTTTTT. J is TRBJ2-2 and V is TRBV6-4; D is possibly TRBD2 (6 bases). Germline V lookup: CDR1 MRHNA, CDR2 SNTAGT. This CDR3 region has 14 residues. Trimming cost V 7 bases and J 2 bases, with 11 bases left between them.

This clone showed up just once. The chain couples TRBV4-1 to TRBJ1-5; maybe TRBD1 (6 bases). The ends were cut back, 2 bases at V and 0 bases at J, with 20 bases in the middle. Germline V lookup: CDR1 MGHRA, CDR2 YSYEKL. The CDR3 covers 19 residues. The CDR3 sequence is CASSQNPEGQLYSNQPQHF. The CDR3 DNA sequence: TGCGCCAGCAGCCAAAACCCCGAAGGACAGCTTTATAGCAATCAGCCCCAGCATTTT.

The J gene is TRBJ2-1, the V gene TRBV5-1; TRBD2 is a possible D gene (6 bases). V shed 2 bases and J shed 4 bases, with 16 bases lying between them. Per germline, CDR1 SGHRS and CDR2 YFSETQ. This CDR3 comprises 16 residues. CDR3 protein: CASSFGAGGGYNEQFF. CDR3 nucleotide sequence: TGCGCCAGCAGCTTCGGAGCGGGTGGGGGATACAATGAGCAGTTCTTC.

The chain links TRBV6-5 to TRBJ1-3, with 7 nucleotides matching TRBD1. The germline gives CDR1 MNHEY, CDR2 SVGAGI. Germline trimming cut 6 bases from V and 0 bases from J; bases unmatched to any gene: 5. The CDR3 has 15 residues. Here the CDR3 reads CASRIGGSSGNTIYF. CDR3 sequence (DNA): TGTGCCAGCAGAATAGGGGGCTCCTCTGGAAACACCATATATTTT.

CDR3 DNA sequence: TGTGCCATCAACGCTTTGACAGGGCCGAGCGAGCAGTACTTC. Protein product: CAINALTGPSEQYF. This chain joins TRBV28 and TRBJ2-7; 7 nucleotides agree with TRBD1. The CDR3 sequence is 14 residues long. Germline-derived CDR1 and CDR2 are MDHEN and SYDVKM. The junction had 15 bases not matched to a gene; V was cut back by 10 bases and J by 6 bases.

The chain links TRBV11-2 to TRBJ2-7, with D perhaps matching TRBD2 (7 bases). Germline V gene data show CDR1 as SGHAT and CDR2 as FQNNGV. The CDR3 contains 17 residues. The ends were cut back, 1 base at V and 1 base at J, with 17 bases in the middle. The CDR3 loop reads CASSLAGGGSSSYEQYF. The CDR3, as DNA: TGTGCCAGCAGCTTAGCGGGGGGCGGGAGTTCTTCCTACGAGCAGTACTTC.

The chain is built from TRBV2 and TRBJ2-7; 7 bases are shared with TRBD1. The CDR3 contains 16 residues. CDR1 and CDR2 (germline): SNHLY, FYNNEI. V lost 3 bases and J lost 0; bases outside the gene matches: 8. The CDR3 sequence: CASSDTDGDSSYEQYF. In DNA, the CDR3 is TGTGCCAGCAGTGACACGGACGGGGACAGCTCCTACGAGCAGTACTTC.

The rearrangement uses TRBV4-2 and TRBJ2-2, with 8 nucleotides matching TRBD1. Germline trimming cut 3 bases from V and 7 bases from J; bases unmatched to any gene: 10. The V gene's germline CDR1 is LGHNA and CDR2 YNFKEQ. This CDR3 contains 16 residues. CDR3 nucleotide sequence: TGTGCCAGCAGCCAGCAGGGGGCGCGGAGTATCGGGGAGCTGTTTTTT. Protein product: CASSQQGARSIGELFF.

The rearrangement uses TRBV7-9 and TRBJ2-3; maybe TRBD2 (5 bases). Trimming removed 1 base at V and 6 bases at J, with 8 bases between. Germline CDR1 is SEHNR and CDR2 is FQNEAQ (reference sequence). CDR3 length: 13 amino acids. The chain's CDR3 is CASSLGELDTQYF. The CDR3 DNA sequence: TGTGCCAGCAGCTTAGGGGAGTTGGATACGCAGTATTTT.

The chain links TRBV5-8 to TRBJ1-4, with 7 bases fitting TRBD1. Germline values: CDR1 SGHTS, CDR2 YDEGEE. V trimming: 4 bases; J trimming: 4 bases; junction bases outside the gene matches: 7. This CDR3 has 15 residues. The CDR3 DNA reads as TGTGCCAGCAGCAACGACAGGGTCAATAATGAAAAACTGTTTTTT. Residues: CASSNDRVNNEKLFF.

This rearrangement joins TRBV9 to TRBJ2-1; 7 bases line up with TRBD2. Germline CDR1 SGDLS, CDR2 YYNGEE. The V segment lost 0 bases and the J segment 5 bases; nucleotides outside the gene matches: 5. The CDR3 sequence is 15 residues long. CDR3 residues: CASSVEFLADNEQFF. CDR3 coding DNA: TGTGCCAGCAGCGTAGAGTTCCTAGCGGACAATGAGCAGTTCTTC.

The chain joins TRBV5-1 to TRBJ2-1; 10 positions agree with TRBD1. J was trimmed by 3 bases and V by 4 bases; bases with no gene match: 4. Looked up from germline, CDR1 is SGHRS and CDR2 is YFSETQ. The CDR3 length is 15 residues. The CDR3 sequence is CASSPGTGDYNEQFF. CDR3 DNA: TGCGCCAGCAGCCCGGGGACAGGGGACTACAATGAGCAGTTCTTC.

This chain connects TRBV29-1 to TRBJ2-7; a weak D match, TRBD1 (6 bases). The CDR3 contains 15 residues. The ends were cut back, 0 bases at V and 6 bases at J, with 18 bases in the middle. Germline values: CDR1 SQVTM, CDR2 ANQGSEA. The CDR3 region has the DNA TGCAGCGTTGAAGATAGTAACAGGGTAGGCGGCGAGCAGTACTTC. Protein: CSVEDSNRVGGEQYF.

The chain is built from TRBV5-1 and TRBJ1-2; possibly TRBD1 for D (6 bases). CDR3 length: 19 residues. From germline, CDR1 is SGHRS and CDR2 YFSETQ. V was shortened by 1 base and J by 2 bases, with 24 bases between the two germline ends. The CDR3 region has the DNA TGCGCCAGCAGCTTGACCGGACAGAATCCAACTACCCTCAACTATGGCTACACCTTC. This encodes CASSLTGQNPTTLNYGYTF.

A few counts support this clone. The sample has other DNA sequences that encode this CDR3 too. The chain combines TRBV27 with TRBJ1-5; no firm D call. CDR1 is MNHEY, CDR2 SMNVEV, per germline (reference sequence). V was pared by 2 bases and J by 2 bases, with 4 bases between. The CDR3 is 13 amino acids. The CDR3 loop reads CASSLQGNQPQHF. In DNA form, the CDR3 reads TGTGCCAGCAGTTTACAGGGCAATCAGCCCCAGCATTTT.

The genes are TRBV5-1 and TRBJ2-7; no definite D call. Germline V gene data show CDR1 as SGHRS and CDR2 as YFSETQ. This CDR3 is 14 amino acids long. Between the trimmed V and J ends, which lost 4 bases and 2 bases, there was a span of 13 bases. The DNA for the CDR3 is TGCGCCAGCAGCCCGCCGCAGCGAGCCTACGAGCAGTACTTC. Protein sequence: CASSPPQRAYEQYF.

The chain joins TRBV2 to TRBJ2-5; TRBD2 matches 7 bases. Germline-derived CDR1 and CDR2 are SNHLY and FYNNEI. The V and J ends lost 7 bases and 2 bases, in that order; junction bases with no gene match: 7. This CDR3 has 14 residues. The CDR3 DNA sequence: TGTGCCAGCAAGGGCGGGAGACTTCAAGAGACCCAGTACTTC. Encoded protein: CASKGGRLQETQYF.

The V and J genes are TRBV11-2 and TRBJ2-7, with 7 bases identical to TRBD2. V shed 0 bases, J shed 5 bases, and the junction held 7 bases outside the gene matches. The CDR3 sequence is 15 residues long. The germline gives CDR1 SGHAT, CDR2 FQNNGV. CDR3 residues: CASSLEGLSRDEQYF. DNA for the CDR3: TGTGCCAGCAGCTTAGAGGGACTAAGTCGCGACGAGCAGTACTTC.

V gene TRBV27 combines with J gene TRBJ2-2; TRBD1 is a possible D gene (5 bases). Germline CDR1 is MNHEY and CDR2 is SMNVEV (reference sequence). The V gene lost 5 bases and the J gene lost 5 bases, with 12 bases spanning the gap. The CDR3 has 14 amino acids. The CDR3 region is CASSLGAGTGELFF. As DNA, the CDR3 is TGTGCCAGCAGTCTAGGGGCAGGGACCGGGGAGCTGTTTTTT.

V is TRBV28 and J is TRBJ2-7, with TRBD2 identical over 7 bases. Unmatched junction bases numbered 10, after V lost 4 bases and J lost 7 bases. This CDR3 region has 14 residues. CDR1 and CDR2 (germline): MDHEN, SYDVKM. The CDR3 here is CASSSGGRPREQYF. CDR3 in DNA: TGTGCCAGCAGTTCGGGCGGGAGACCGAGAGAGCAGTACTTC.

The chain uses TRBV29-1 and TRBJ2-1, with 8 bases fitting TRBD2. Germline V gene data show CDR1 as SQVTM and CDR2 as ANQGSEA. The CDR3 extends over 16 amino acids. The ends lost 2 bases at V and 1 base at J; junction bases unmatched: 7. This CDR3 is CSVEFSSGRSYNEQFF. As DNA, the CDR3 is TGCAGCGTTGAATTCTCTAGCGGGCGATCCTACAATGAGCAGTTCTTC.